The 22 T cell receptor beta chains given below trace back to one sample, sequenced in a study of T cells after yellow fever vaccination. TCRdb re-analysed the 5' RACE reads in MiXCR, keeping a single row per CDR3 protein. The sample gives tens of thousands of distinct CDR3 sequences, approximately 7% of which show up once; 30% to 45% is in the top ten. This material consisted of CD8+ T cells sorted from PBMCs, taken 15 days after the yellow fever booster vaccination. These TCRs come from a man aged 25 to 40 who received the YFV17D yellow fever vaccine.

This clonotype was seen at least ten times. CDR3 coding DNA: TGCGCCAGCAGCTTGGACGGCTCTTTCTCTGGAAACACCATATATTTT. Translating it yields CASSLDGSFSGNTIYF. The V and J genes are TRBV5-1 and TRBJ1-3, with D uncertain. Trimming removed 0 bases from V and 0 bases from J, with 10 bases in between. Germline CDR1 is SGHRS and CDR2 is YFSETQ. The CDR3 covers 16 residues.

The table lists this clonotype with many counts. The CDR3, as DNA: TGTGCCATACTGGGAGAGAACACTGAAGCTTTCTTT. This sequence encodes CAILGENTEAFF. This rearrangement joins TRBV6-2 or TRBV6-3 to TRBJ1-1; D remains unclear. This CDR3 region has 12 residues. V lost 10 bases and J lost 1, with 10 bases in between. Germline V gene data show CDR1 as MNHEY and CDR2 as SVGEGT.

Ten or more counts support this clonotype. The chain employs TRBV12-3 or TRBV12-4 and TRBJ1-5, with unresolved D. V lost 0 bases and J lost 0, with 12 bases in between. This CDR3 is built from 17 residues. The CDR3 DNA reads as TGTGCCAGCAGTTTAGCGAGGAAGCGTGATAGCAATCAGCCCCAGCATTTT. It encodes CASSLARKRDSNQPQHF.

This clonotype was seen at least ten times. The chain carries TRBV7-2 and TRBJ2-7, with a weak D call TRBD2 (5 bases). In germline, CDR1 is SGHTA, CDR2 FQGNSA. V dropped 0 bases and J dropped 3 bases, with 12 bases sitting between them. This CDR3 is 15 amino acids long. The CDR3 nucleotides are TGTGCCAGCAGCTTAGCCGATAGCGCCTACTACGAGCAGTACTTC. As protein: CASSLADSAYYEQYF.

This clonotype has a count of ten or more. The chain is built from TRBV11-1 and TRBJ2-2, with TRBD2 identical over 13 bases. The CDR3 is made up of 20 amino acids. Per germline, CDR1 SGHAT and CDR2 FQDESV (reference sequence). Trimming took 5 bases from V and 0 from J; bases not matched to a gene: 12. Written as DNA, the CDR3 is TGTGCCAGCAGCCCATGGCCGGGACTAGCGGGACTGGCGAACACCGGGGAGCTGTTTTTT. Translation gives CASSPWPGLAGLANTGELFF.

This clonotype was found many times. This chain joins TRBV20-1 and TRBJ2-2; 7 nucleotides line up with TRBD2. The CDR3 extends over 19 amino acids. V shed 0 bases, J shed 10 bases, and the junction held 23 bases outside the gene matches. The germline gives CDR1 DFQATT, CDR2 SNEGSKA (reference sequence). This CDR3 reads CSAREKKDTGGGPREELFF. Written as DNA, the CDR3 is TGCAGTGCTAGAGAGAAAAAAGACACGGGGGGAGGGCCACGAGAGGAGCTGTTTTTT.

Many counts were recorded for this clonotype. The chain employs TRBV7-2 and TRBJ2-1; 8 nucleotides agree with TRBD2. CDR1 and CDR2 from the germline V gene are SGHTA and FQGNSA. The CDR3 has 17 amino acids. The V segment lost 3 bases and the J segment 4 bases; nucleotides outside the gene matches: 11. CDR3 sequence (DNA): TGTGCCAGCAGCTTCCGGGCACTAGCGGAACCGTACAATGAGCAGTTCTTC. Its translation: CASSFRALAEPYNEQFF.

There are many counts of this clonotype. The rearrangement uses TRBV7-2 and TRBJ2-1, with TRBD2 matching 7 bases. Germline trimming cut 5 bases from V and 9 bases from J; bases unmatched to any gene: 19. Germline V gene lookup returns CDR1 SGHTA and CDR2 FQGNSA. This CDR3 is built from 17 residues. CDR3 DNA sequence: TGTGCCAGCAGCATAAGGAACGTAGCGGAAGGGGAGGGTGAGCAGTTCTTC. Protein sequence: CASSIRNVAEGEGEQFF.

This clonotype was seen at least ten times. V usage is TRBV2 and J usage is TRBJ2-7; D call uncertain. V was clipped by 7 bases and J by 6 bases, with 10 bases between them. This CDR3 contains 11 residues. Germline CDR1 SNHLY, CDR2 FYNNEI. As DNA, the CDR3 is TGTGCCAGCAACTCCCCTATCGAGCAGTACTTC. Translating gives CASNSPIEQYF.

This clonotype was counted ten times or more. The chain carries TRBV6-1 and TRBJ2-1; tentative D call: TRBD1 (6 bases). V gave up 4 bases and J gave up 7 bases, with 14 bases separating them. The CDR3 loop spans 14 amino acids. Germline V CDR1 and CDR2: MNHNS, SASEGT. The CDR3 sequence: CASSVAGALNEQFF. The CDR3 DNA follows: TGTGCCAGCAGTGTGGCAGGGGCGTTGAATGAGCAGTTCTTC.

This clonotype was detected many times. J is TRBJ1-6 and V is TRBV27, with D perhaps matching TRBD1 (5 bases). CDR1 MNHEY and CDR2 SMNVEV come from the germline V gene (reference sequence). V lost 7 bases to trimming and J lost 0 bases, with 10 bases between them. The CDR3 is 15 amino acids. The CDR3 protein is CASTRDSSYNSPLHF. The DNA of the CDR3 is TGTGCCAGCACCCGAGACAGCTCCTATAATTCACCCCTCCACTTT.

This clonotype has at least ten counts. The rearrangement joins TRBV27 to TRBJ2-7; 11 nucleotides align to TRBD2. Per germline, CDR1 MNHEY and CDR2 SMNVEV (reference sequence). CDR3 size: 16 residues. V dropped 8 bases and J dropped 1; count of bases not matched to a gene: 10. CDR3 bases: TGTGCCAGCTTTTCCGGGACTAGCGGAGGTTCCTACGAGCAGTACTTC. This sequence encodes CASFSGTSGGSYEQYF.

As for this clonotype: A read error may be the cause here, since a much bigger clone is one base away. The chain couples TRBV7-9 to TRBJ1-1; 8 positions match TRBD1. The V gene's germline CDR1 is SEHNR and CDR2 FQNEAQ (reference sequence). The CDR3 length is 13 residues. The CDR3 DNA is TGTGACAGCGAGGACAGGGATCGGCCTGAAGCTTTCTTT. Protein: CDSEDRDRPEAFF. Together with reference TRBV7-9 and TRBJ1-1, the CDR3 gives the full variable domain: DTGVSQNPRHKITKRGQNVTFRCDPISEHNRLYWYRQTLGQGPEFLTYFQNEAQLEKSRLLSDRFSAERPKGSFSTLEIQRTEQGDSAMYLCDSEDRDRPEAFFGQGTRLTVV.

This clonotype occurred a few times. J is TRBJ2-1 and V is TRBV6-6; D tentatively reads TRBD1 or TRBD2 (6 bases each). V lost 2 bases to trimming and J lost 9 bases, with 11 bases between them. Germline V gives CDR1 MNHNY, CDR2 SVGAGI (reference sequence). This CDR3 has 13 residues. In DNA form, the CDR3 reads TGTGCCAGCAGTTACGCGAGGGGGGCTGAGCAGTTCTTC. Translated: CASSYARGAEQFF.

This clonotype appeared a single time. A read error may be the cause here, since a much bigger clone is one base away. V and J are TRBV5-4 and TRBJ2-3; D possibly corresponds to TRBD2 (5 bases). Trimming stripped 0 bases from V and 0 bases from J, with 14 bases between. Germline lookup yields CDR1 SGHNT and CDR2 YYREEE (reference sequence). The CDR3 contains 17 residues. The CDR3 here is CASSLDLTAGSTDTQYF. The CDR3 nucleotides read TGTGCCAGCAGCTTGGATCTTACGGCGGGTAGCACAGATACGCAGTATTTT.

Many counts were recorded for this clonotype. V is TRBV29-1 and J is TRBJ2-1, with D uncertain. CDR3 length: 13 residues. In germline, CDR1 is SQVTM, CDR2 ANQGSEA. V was cut by 4 bases and J by 6 bases, with 13 bases left in between. The CDR3, as DNA: TGCAGCGTTGTATCGGAATTTGGCAATGAGCAGTTCTTC. It encodes CSVVSEFGNEQFF.

The chain joins TRBV21-1 to TRBJ2-5; TRBD1, the D gene given by the table, was not confirmed from the DNA. TRBV21-1 is deemed a pseudogene. The CDR3 covers 15 residues. The CDR3 sequence: CASRETWDLQETQYF. CDR3 nucleotides: TGTGCCAGCAGGGAAACGTGGGACCTTCAAGAGACCCAGTACTTC.

This clonotype was seen ten or more times. The chain recombines TRBV11-3 with TRBJ2-1, with D unclear. Between the trimmed V and J ends, which lost 4 bases and 4 bases, there was a span of 8 bases. The CDR3 has 13 residues. Germline CDR1 and CDR2: SGHNT and YENEEA. This CDR3 reads CASSSSVYNEQFF. The CDR3 DNA is TGTGCCAGCAGCTCGTCTGTATACAATGAGCAGTTCTTC.

By sample share, this clonotype is medium-sized. The CDR3 DNA reads TGTGCCAGCAATAAAGCTTATGAGGGCTACACCTTC. Translation: CASNKAYEGYTF. This chain links TRBV12-3 or TRBV12-4 with TRBJ1-2; D is ambiguous. This CDR3 comprises 12 residues. Trimming stripped 7 bases from V and 8 bases from J, with 14 bases between.

There are many counts of this clonotype. The chain carries TRBV20-1 and TRBJ2-1; 11 nucleotides agree with TRBD2. CDR1 and CDR2 (germline): DFQATT, SNEGSKA (reference sequence). The junction had 17 bases not matched to a gene; V was cut back by 1 base and J by 12 bases. This CDR3 is 17 amino acids long. CDR3 region: CSARVPDGLAGYLAQFF. The CDR3 region has the DNA TGCAGTGCTAGAGTCCCCGATGGACTAGCGGGCTATTTGGCGCAGTTCTTC.

In its sample, this clonotype was seen many times. The chain joins TRBV6-2 or TRBV6-3 to TRBJ2-1, with TRBD1 matching 7 bases. CDR1 is MNHEY, CDR2 SVGEGT, per germline. With 5 bases clipped from V and 1 base from J, the junction kept 5 bases outside the gene matches. The CDR3 has 15 amino acids. In DNA form, the CDR3 reads TGTGCCAGCAGTCCCGACAGGGCTTCCTACAATGAGCAGTTCTTC. Residues: CASSPDRASYNEQFF.

This clonotype was detected ten times or more. This sequence joins TRBV3-1 and TRBJ2-7; maybe TRBD1 (5 bases). Germline loops: CDR1 LGHDT, CDR2 YNNKEL (reference sequence). The CDR3 has 16 residues. The V end lost 2 bases, the J end lost 5 bases, and 19 bases lay between the germline ends. CDR3 protein: CASSQPSRGLWDEQYF. The CDR3 bases are TGTGCCAGCAGCCAACCGAGTAGGGGATTGTGGGACGAGCAGTACTTC.